Listed here is a single T cell receptor beta chain. This sample stems from a study of blood T cell repertoires in COVID-19. Across the study: T cells, B-cell-depleted T cells, or PBMCs supplied cDNA or gDNA.

In the source study's methods: Estimates of nucleated cell counts were drawn from the amplification of reference gene primers. Measured with immunoSEQ multiplex PCR; TCRdb has only the in-frame clones, and not every one. V and J calls and clone size are copied from that table; D and trimming were computed from the DNA. Of nearly 250,000 clones in the sample, about 84% were seen once. Per the germline V gene, CDR1 is SQVTM and CDR2 is ANQGSEA. The CDR3 is made up of 11 amino acids. V was clipped by 4 bases and J by 7 bases; unmatched bases: 3. The TCR comes from a woman aged 50 to 60 who had recovered from COVID-19. Sequences were obtained from PBMCs or T cells enriched from blood (not recorded which). The V gene is TRBV29-1, the J gene TRBJ1-2, with 7 bases matching TRBD1. The CDR3 DNA reads TGCAGCGTTGTACAGGGGACTGGCTACACCTTC. As protein: CSVVQGTGYTF.